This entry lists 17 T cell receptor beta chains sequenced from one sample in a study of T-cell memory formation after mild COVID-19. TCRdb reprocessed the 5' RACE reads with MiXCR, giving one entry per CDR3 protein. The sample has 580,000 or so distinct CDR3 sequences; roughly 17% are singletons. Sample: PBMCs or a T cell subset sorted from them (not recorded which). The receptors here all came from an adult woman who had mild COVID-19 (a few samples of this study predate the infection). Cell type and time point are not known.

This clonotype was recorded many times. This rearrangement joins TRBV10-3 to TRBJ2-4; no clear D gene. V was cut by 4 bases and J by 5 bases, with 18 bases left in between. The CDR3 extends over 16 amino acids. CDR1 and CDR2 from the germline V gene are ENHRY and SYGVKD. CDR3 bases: TGTGCCATCAGTGGCATGCCAGAGACCGCGGAAAACATTCAGTACTTC. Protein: CAISGMPETAENIQYF.

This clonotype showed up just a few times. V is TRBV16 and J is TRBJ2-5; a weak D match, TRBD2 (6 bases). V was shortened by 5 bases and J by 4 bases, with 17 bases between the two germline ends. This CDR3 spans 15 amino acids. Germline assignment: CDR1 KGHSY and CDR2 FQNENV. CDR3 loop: CASSGRDLAIETQYF. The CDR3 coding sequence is TGTGCCAGCAGCGGCCGGGACTTAGCGATAGAGACCCAGTACTTC.

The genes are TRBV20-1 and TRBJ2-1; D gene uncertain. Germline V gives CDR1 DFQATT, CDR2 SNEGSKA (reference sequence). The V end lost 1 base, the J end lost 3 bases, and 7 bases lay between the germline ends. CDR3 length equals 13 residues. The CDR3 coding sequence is TGCAGTGCTAGAGCAGAGAGCTACAATGAGCAGTTCTTC. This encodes CSARAESYNEQFF.

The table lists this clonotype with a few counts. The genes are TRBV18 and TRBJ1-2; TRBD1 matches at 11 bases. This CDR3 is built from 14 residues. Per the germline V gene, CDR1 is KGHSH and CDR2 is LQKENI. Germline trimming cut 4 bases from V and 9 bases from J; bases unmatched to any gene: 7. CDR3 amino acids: CASSQGTGGNSYTF. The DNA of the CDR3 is TGTGCCAGCTCACAAGGGACAGGGGGAAATAGCTACACCTTC.

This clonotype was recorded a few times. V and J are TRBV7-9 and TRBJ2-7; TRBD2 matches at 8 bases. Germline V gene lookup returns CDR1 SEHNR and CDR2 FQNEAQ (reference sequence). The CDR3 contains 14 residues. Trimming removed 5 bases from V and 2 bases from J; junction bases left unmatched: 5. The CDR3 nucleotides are TGTGCCAGCAGCATGGGACTAGTCCCCTACGAGCAGTACTTC. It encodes CASSMGLVPYEQYF.

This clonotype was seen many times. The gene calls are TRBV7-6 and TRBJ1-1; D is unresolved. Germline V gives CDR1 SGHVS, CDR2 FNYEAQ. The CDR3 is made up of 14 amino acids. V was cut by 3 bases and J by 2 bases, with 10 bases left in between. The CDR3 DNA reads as TGTGCCAGCAGCTTGGGTATCTCCAACACTGAAGCTTTCTTT. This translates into CASSLGISNTEAFF.

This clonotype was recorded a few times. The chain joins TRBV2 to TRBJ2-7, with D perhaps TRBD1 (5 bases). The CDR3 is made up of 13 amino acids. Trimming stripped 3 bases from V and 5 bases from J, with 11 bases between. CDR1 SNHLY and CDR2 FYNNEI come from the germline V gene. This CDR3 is CASSDWQGHEQYF. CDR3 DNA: TGTGCCAGCAGTGATTGGCAGGGCCACGAGCAGTACTTC.

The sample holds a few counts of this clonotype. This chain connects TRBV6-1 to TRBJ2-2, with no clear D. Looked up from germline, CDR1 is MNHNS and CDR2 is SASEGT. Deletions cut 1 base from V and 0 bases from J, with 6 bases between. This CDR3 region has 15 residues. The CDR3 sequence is CASSEGHPNTGELFF. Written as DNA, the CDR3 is TGTGCCAGCAGTGAAGGGCACCCGAACACCGGGGAGCTGTTTTTT.

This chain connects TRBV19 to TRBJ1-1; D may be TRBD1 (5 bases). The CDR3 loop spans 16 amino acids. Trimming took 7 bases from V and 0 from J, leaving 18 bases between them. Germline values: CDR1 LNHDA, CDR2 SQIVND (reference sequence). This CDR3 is CASTMGPPRVNTEAFF. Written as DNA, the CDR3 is TGTGCCAGTACCATGGGACCCCCCCGGGTGAACACTGAAGCTTTCTTT. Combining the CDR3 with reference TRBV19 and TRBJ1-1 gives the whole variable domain DGGITQSPKYLFRKEGQNVTLSCEQNLNHDAMYWYRQDPGQGLRLIYYSQIVNDFQKGDIAEGYSVSREKKESFPLTVTSAQKNPTAFYLCASTMGPPRVNTEAFFGQGTRLTVV.

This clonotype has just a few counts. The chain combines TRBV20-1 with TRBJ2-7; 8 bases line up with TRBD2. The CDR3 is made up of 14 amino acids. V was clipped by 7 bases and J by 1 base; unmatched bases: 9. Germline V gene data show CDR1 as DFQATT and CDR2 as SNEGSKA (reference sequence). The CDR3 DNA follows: TGCAGTGGGGTGCGAGCGGGGGTTTCCTACGAGCAGTACTTC. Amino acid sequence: CSGVRAGVSYEQYF.

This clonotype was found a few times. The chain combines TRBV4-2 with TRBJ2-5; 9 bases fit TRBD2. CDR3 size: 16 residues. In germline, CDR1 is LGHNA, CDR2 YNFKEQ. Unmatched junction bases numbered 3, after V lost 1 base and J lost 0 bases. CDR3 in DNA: TGTGCCAGCAGCCAAGGGCTAGCGGGGAACCAAGAGACCCAGTACTTC. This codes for CASSQGLAGNQETQYF.

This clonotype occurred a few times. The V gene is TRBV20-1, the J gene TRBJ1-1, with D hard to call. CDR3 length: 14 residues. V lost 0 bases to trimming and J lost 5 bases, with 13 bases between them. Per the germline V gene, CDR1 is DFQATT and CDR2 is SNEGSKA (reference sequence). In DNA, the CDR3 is TGCAGTGCTAGAGACGACGCACCACCAACTGAAGCTTTCTTT. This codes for CSARDDAPPTEAFF.

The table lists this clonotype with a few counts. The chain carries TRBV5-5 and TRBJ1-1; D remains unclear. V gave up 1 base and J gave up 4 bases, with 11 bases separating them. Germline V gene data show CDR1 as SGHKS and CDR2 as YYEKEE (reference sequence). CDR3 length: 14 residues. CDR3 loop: CASSLSIGSTEAFF. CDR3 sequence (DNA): TGTGCCAGCAGCTTGTCCATAGGATCCACTGAAGCTTTCTTT.

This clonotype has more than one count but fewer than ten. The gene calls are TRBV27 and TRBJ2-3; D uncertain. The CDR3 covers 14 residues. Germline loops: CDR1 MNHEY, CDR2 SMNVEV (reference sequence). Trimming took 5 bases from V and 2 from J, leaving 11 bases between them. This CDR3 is CASSPFATTDTQYF. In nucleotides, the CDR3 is TGTGCCAGCAGTCCATTTGCAACCACAGATACGCAGTATTTT.

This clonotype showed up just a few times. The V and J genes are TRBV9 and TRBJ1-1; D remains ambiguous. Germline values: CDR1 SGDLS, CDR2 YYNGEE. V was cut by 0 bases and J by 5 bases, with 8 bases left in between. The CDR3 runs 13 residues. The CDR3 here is CASSVDLSTEAFF. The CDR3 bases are TGTGCCAGCAGCGTAGATTTGTCGACTGAAGCTTTCTTT.

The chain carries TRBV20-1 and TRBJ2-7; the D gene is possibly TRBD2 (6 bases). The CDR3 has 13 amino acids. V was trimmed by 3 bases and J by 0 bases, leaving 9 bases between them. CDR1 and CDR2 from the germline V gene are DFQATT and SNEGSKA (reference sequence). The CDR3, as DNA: TGCAGTGCTAGCGGGGGAAGCTCCTACGAGCAGTACTTC. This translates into CSASGGSSYEQYF.

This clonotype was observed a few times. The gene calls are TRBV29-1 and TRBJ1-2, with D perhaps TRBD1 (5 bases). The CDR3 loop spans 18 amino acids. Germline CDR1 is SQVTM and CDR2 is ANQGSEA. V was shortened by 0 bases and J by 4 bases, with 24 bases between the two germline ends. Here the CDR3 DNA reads TGCAGCGTTGAAGAGTGGGAGATCAGGGACTTGGAACTCTATGGCTACACCTTC. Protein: CSVEEWEIRDLELYGYTF. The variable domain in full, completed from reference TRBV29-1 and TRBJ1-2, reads SAVISQKPSRDICQRGTSLTIQCQVDSQVTMMFWYRQQPGQSLTLIATANQGSEATYESGFVIDKFPISRPNLTFSTLTVSNMSPEDSSIYLCSVEEWEIRDLELYGYTFGSGTRLTVV.